The 8 T cell receptor beta chains in this list originate from one sample, sequenced in a study of vaccination and CD4 T cells after COVID-19. With the Oncomine TCR Beta short-read assay, DNA from cultured CD4+ T cells was sequenced. TCRdb reprocessed the PCR reads with MiXCR, giving one entry per CDR3 protein. The sample lists 13,000 to 15,000 distinct CDR3 sequences, 25% to 35% occurring once. The antigens these receptors bind are not known. Treatment reported: approximately nine-day PBMC culture with coronavirus spike peptide pools or control peptides (ViraFEST assay). The sample comprised CD4+ T cells from blood, cultured in vitro. The receptors derive from a human donor who had recovered from COVID-19.

This clonotype was seen more than once but under ten times. This chain uses TRBV30 with TRBJ1-2, with 12 bases that match TRBD1. Germline V CDR1 and CDR2: GTSNPN, SVGIG (reference sequence). The junction had 10 bases not matched to a gene; V was cut back by 6 bases and J by 5 bases. The CDR3 sequence is 15 residues long. CDR3 sequence (DNA): TGTGCCTGCCGGGACAGGGGGCGCAGTCAGTATGGCTACACCTTC. It encodes CACRDRGRSQYGYTF.

This clonotype was seen more than once but under ten times. J is TRBJ1-2 and V is TRBV9; 10 bases map to TRBD1. CDR1 and CDR2 (germline): SGDLS, YYNGEE. The ends lost 0 bases at V and 4 bases at J; junction bases unmatched: 6. This CDR3 comprises 16 residues. The CDR3 here is CASSVEGGQGSYGYTF. DNA for the CDR3: TGTGCCAGCAGCGTAGAAGGGGGACAGGGGTCCTATGGCTACACCTTC.

This chain links TRBV5-1 with TRBJ1-2, with a possible D match to TRBD1 (5 bases). The CDR3 sequence is 13 residues long. V dropped 3 bases and J dropped 4 bases, with 10 bases sitting between them. Per the germline V gene, CDR1 is SGHRS and CDR2 is YFSETQ. The CDR3 sequence: CASSWDGAYGYTF. CDR3 nucleotides: TGCGCCAGCAGCTGGGACGGTGCCTATGGCTACACCTTC.

The gene calls are TRBV7-6 and TRBJ2-5; 10 nucleotides align to TRBD2. This CDR3 is 17 amino acids long. Trimming removed 1 base from V and 0 bases from J; junction bases left unmatched: 5. The V gene's germline CDR1 is SGHVS and CDR2 FNYEAQ. The CDR3 reads CASSLVASGGHQETQYF. The DNA for the CDR3 is TGTGCCAGCAGCTTAGTTGCTAGCGGGGGCCACCAAGAGACCCAGTACTTC.

In its sample, this clonotype was seen a few times. This chain connects TRBV12-3 or TRBV12-4 to TRBJ2-7, with D possibly TRBD2 on 5 matching bases. The CDR3 is 16 amino acids. The V gene lost 7 bases and the J gene lost 0 bases, with 19 bases spanning the gap. CDR3 sequence reads: CASTPRWGEGSYEQYF. CDR3 DNA sequence: TGTGCCAGCACTCCAAGGTGGGGAGAGGGCTCCTACGAGCAGTACTTC.

This chain joins TRBV15 and TRBJ2-5, with a tentative D call TRBD2 (6 bases). V was trimmed by 1 base and J by 4 bases, leaving 19 bases between them. Germline V gene data show CDR1 as LNHNV and CDR2 as YYDKDF (reference sequence). CDR3 length: 17 amino acids. The CDR3 bases are TGTGCCACCAGCAGAGGGGCGACTAGTAGGTCGAGAGAGACCCAGTACTTC. This translates into CATSRGATSRSRETQYF.

This clonotype was seen a few times. This chain links TRBV5-1 with TRBJ1-2; 8 bases are shared with TRBD1. This CDR3 is 16 amino acids long. The germline V gene encodes CDR1 SGHRS and CDR2 YFSETQ. J lost 2 bases, V lost 4 bases, and 10 bases had no gene match. In DNA form, the CDR3 reads TGCGCCAGCAGCGAACAACCAGGGGGCACAAACTATGGCTACACCTTC. Protein: CASSEQPGGTNYGYTF.

This clonotype was detected a few times. The V call is TRBV6-1, the J call TRBJ2-3; weak D call: TRBD2 (6 bases). Germline assignment: CDR1 MNHNS and CDR2 SASEGT. This CDR3 has 13 amino acids. V was clipped by 6 bases and J by 3 bases, with 10 bases between them. CDR3 loop: CASRRDFTDTQYF. In DNA, the CDR3 is TGTGCCAGCAGGCGGGACTTTACAGATACGCAGTATTTT.